This TCR beta chain was documented in a study of OX40 agonist ivuxolimab in advanced cancers. Looking at the study overall: With ivuxolimab, an agonistic anti-OX40 (CD134) antibody, patients were treated.

TCRdb keeps only in-frame clones here, not all; method: immunoSEQ multiplex PCR. This table holds tens of thousands of clones, around 85% found once. Study-wide results and limits: CD4+ T cells averaged fewer expanded clones than CD8+ T cells. Low levels of normalized T-cell clonal expansion also appeared in some nonresponders.

Germline CDR1 and CDR2: LNHNV and YYDKDF (reference sequence). Trimming at V came to 0 bases and at J to 2 bases, leaving 7 bases not matched to a gene. CDR3 size: 18 residues. About this clone: Its cognate antigen is unknown.

The sample consisted of CD4+ or CD8+ T cells sorted from blood, taken in a trial of the OX40 agonist ivuxolimab. V is TRBV15 and J is TRBJ1-5; TRBD1 matches 10 bases. This TCR came from an adult with an advanced solid tumor such as melanoma, head and neck, liver or kidney cancer. The CDR3 DNA reads as TGTGCCACCAGCAGAGATCCTGGGGACAGGGGCGGCAATCAGCCCCAGCATTTT. Protein product: CATSRDPGDRGGNQPQHF.